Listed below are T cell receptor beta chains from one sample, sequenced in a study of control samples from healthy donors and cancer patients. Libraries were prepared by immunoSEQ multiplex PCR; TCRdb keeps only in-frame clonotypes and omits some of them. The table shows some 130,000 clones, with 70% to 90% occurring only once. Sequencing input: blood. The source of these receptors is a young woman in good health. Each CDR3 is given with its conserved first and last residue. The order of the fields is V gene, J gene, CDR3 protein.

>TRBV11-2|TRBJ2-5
CASSLDLGSGSGRETQYF
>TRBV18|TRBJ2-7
CASSLTGYEQYF
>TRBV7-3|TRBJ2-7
CASIKRLAESYEQYF
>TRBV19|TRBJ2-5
CASSPGTSRRETQYF
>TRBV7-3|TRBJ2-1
CASSLTGLAGEGDEQFF
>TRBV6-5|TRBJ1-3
CASRLFSGNTIYF
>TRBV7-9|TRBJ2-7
CASSLDSSYEQYF
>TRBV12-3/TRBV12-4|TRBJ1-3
CASIRGLGNTIYF
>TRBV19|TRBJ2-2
CASSIFGRDGAGELFF
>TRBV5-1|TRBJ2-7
CASSLGAGGGEQYF
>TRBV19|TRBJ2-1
CASRERGSSYNEQFF
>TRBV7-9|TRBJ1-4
CASSPGTGVGNEKLFF
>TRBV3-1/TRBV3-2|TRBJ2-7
CASSFRDRGTYEQYF
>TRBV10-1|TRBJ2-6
CASSESTGVSGANVLTF
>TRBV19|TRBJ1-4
CASSIVGGTNEKLFF
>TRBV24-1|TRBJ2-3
CATSDLPGQGGYTDTQYF
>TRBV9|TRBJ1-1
CASSFSGGTEAFF
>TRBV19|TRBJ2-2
CASSMGQGARGELFF
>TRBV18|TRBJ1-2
CASSLGPIGGYGYTF
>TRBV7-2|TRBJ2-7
CASSGGTGPYEQYF
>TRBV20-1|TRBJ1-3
CSVGGNTIYF
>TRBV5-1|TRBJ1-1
CASIASGGNTEAFF
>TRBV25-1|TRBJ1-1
CASSELGENTEAFF
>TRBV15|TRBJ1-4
CATSRAGQGDEKLFF
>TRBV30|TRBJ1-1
CAWSRTGQRVF
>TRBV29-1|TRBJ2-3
CSVEALGLAGFTDTQYF
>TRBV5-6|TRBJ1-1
CASSLDGGSMNTEAFF
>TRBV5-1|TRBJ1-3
CASSYGISGNTIYF
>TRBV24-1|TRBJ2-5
CATSDSDGTQETQYF
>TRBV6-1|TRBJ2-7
CASSEANLRKSGRDRYEQYF
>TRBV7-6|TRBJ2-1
CASSFLADSSYNEQFF
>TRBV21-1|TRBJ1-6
CARSGRGADSYNSPLHF
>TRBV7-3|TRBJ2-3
CASSLTLGLAEAADTQYF
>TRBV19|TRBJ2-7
CASSLESSYEQYF
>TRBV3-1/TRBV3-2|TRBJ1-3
CASSQMASGNTIYF
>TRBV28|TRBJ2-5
CASAPPRGRRETQYF
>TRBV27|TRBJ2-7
CASSSPGTSGTYEQYF
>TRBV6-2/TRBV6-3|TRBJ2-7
CASSYSKTSGSYEQYF
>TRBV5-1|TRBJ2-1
CASGALPAGEQFF
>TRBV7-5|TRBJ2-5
CVRNPLNQETQYF
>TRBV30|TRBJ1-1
CAWSKGRLNTEAFF
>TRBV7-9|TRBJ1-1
CASSLDGRGTEAFF